The clone carrying this TCR beta chain was detected ten times or more. This CDR3 spans 15 amino acids. The junction had 15 bases not matched to a gene; V was cut back by 8 bases and J by 6 bases. Germline V lookup: CDR1 SNHLY, CDR2 FYNNEI. This sample is part of a study of T cells in Graves' hyperthyroidism and ophthalmopathy. RNA transcripts gave rise to amplified TCR beta CDR3 regions. TCR CDR3 underwent first-round RT-PCR with the HTBI primer set. TCRdb re-derived calls from the multiplex PCR reads in MiXCR, one entry per CDR3 protein. The sample carries under 350,000 distinct CDR3 sequences, around 20% recorded once.

The sample consisted of blood. The TCR comes from a woman aged 45-60 years with Graves' hyperthyroidism. The chain links TRBV2 to TRBJ2-5, with 7 bases matching TRBD2. This CDR3 reads CASQLTSARPQTQYF. In DNA form, the CDR3 reads TGTGCCAGCCAATTAACTAGCGCGAGACCTCAGACCCAGTACTTC. The complete variable domain, with remaining parts taken from reference TRBV2 and TRBJ2-5, reads EPEVTQTPSHQVTQMGQEVILRCVPISNHLYFYWYRQILGQKVEFLVSFYNNEISEKSEIFDDQFSVERPDGSNFTLKIRSTKLEDSAMYFCASQLTSARPQTQYFGPGTRLLVL.